The T cell receptor (beta chain) under discussion was sequenced for a study of blood T cell repertoires in COVID-19. Study at large: Sources were T cells, B-cell-depleted T cells, or PBMCs; the material itself was cDNA or gDNA.

The CDR3 spans 17 residues. CDR1 and CDR2 from the germline V gene are SGHRS and YFSETQ. Original handling: The authors estimated nucleated cell counts from reference gene primer amplification. The protocol was immunoSEQ multiplex PCR, while the TCRdb copy is restricted to in-frame clones and leaves out a portion. That table furnishes V, J and clone size, whereas the DNA furnished D and trimming. The top ten clones hold less than 3% of a sample with 150,000 to 200,000 clones, roughly 70% of them seen once. This clone was detected only once. Germline is not matched at one junction end, which may reflect a read error.

The TCR originated in a woman older than 75 with acute or convalescent COVID-19. Sequenced material: peripheral blood. The V gene is TRBV5-1, the J gene TRBJ1-6; 9 positions agree with TRBD1. The CDR3 here is CASSLVRDRVYSSPLHF. CDR3 nucleotides: TGCGCCAGCAGCTTGGTCCGGGACAGGGTATATAGTTCACCCCTCCACTTT.